A few counts support the clone carrying this T cell receptor beta chain. This CDR3 has 13 amino acids. Per germline, CDR1 SGHRS and CDR2 YFSETQ. With 6 bases removed from V and 4 bases from J, the gap between germline ends came to 13 bases. The data originate from a study of technical replicates of blood from a few donors. TCRdb keeps only in-frame clones here, not all; method: immunoSEQ multiplex PCR. There are about 100,000 clones in the sample; almost 96% occur only once, and about 0.24% lies in the top ten. The V gene is TRBV5-1, the J gene TRBJ2-5, with D possibly being TRBD2 (6 bases). The clonotype comes from a human donor in good health. The source material was T cells isolated from PBMCs. The CDR3 protein is CASKAGSSETQYF. The CDR3 nucleotides are TGCGCCAGCAAGGCCGGGAGTTCAGAGACCCAGTACTTC.